These 15 T cell receptor beta chains originate from one sample sequenced in a study of Ad26.COV2.S vaccination and SARS-CoV-2 variants. Treatment defined: roughly 18 received Ad26.COV2.S at low or high dose, single or two shots; about 5 received placebo; per-sample allocation not given. Samples were taken on day 63 after the first vaccine or placebo injection. Libraries were prepared by immunoSEQ multiplex PCR; TCRdb keeps only in-frame clonotypes and omits some of them. The repertoire has about 330,000 clones, around 90% of them found once; the top ten carry around 5%. Sequences were derived from peripheral blood, sampled in a trial of Ad26.COV2.S vaccine versus placebo. The receptors stem from a person aged 18-60 years who received the Ad26.COV2.S COVID-19 vaccine or a placebo.

The chain couples TRBV11-2 to TRBJ2-2, with 12 bases matching TRBD2. CDR1 is SGHAT, CDR2 FQNNGV, per germline. J gave up 3 bases and V 4 bases, and 9 bases lay outside the gene matches. The CDR3 extends over 18 amino acids. The CDR3 coding sequence is TGTGCCAGCAGCTCCCACCGACTAGCGGGGGTAGACACCGGGGAGCTGTTTTTT. Amino acids: CASSSHRLAGVDTGELFF. Supplemented by reference TRBV11-2 and TRBJ2-2, the full variable domain reads EAGVAQSPRYKIIEKRQSVAFWCNPISGHATLYWYQQILGQGPKLLIQFQNNGVVDDSQLPKDRFSAERLKGVDSTLKIQPAKLEDSAVYLCASSSHRLAGVDTGELFFGEGSRLTVL.

There are a few counts of this clone. The chain combines TRBV6-2 or TRBV6-3 with TRBJ2-1, with D hard to call. CDR3 size: 17 residues. The V gene lost 2 bases and the J gene lost 9 bases, with 23 bases spanning the gap. Germline V gene lookup returns CDR1 MNHEY and CDR2 SVGEGT. The CDR3 nucleotides are TGTGCCAGCAGTTACCCCCTTACATCATACAAAGGAGTTGAGCAGTTCTTC. Residues: CASSYPLTSYKGVEQFF.

V gene TRBV27 combines with J gene TRBJ2-7; unclear D gene. The CDR3 has 13 amino acids. CDR1 is MNHEY, CDR2 SMNVEV, per germline (reference sequence). V lost 4 bases and J lost 3, with 10 bases in between. The DNA of the CDR3 is TGTGCCAGCAGTTGGGGTAAGAACTACGAGCAGTACTTC. Encoded protein: CASSWGKNYEQYF.

The V and J genes are TRBV4-1 and TRBJ1-4; TRBD1 is a possible D gene (5 bases). This CDR3 has 14 amino acids. V lost 4 bases and J lost 5, with 11 bases in between. Germline assignment: CDR1 MGHRA and CDR2 YSYEKL. CDR3 bases: TGCGCCAGCAGCCGCGGGGCCCTCAATGAAAAACTGTTTTTT. Its translation: CASSRGALNEKLFF.

Of note for this clone: The same CDR3 also results from other DNA sequences found in this sample. The chain is built from TRBV12-5 and TRBJ1-2; D unresolved. This CDR3 region has 13 residues. CDR1 is LGHNT and CDR2 is FRNRAP in the germline V gene. The germline V and J ends were trimmed by 1 base and 3 bases, with 6 bases remaining between them. This chain's CDR3 is CASGLEWDYGYTF. CDR3 DNA: TGTGCTAGTGGTTTGGAATGGGACTATGGCTACACCTTC.

The rearrangement joins TRBV27 to TRBJ1-4; unclear D gene. Trimming removed 3 bases from V and 2 bases from J, with 7 bases in between. CDR1 and CDR2 from the germline V gene are MNHEY and SMNVEV (reference sequence). This CDR3 is built from 14 residues. The CDR3: CASSFRGTNEKLFF. Written as DNA, the CDR3 is TGTGCCAGCAGTTTTCGAGGGACTAATGAAAAACTGTTTTTT.

This clone was seen just once. The chain is built from TRBV9 and TRBJ2-7; no clear D. Germline CDR1 SGDLS, CDR2 YYNGEE. The V end lost 2 bases, the J end lost 0 bases, and 18 bases lay between the germline ends. CDR3 length: 17 amino acids. CDR3 DNA sequence: TGTGCCAGCAGCGTTACCGGACCGCCAGTTAGCTCCTACGAGCAGTACGTC. Residues: CASSVTGPPVSSYEQYV.

The V and J genes are TRBV2 and TRBJ1-4; TRBD1 is a possible D gene (6 bases). CDR1 is SNHLY and CDR2 is FYNNEI in the germline V gene. Trimming pared 5 bases from V and 7 bases from J, leaving 26 bases between. This CDR3 comprises 18 residues. CDR3 protein: CASSHRDETIFGGEKLFF. DNA for the CDR3: TGTGCCAGCAGTCACAGGGACGAGACAATCTTCGGGGGTGAAAAACTGTTTTTT.

The chain carries TRBV5-1 and TRBJ2-1, with 9 bases fitting TRBD2. The CDR3 is 18 residues long. The V gene's germline CDR1 is SGHRS and CDR2 YFSETQ. The ends lost 0 bases at V and 0 bases at J; junction bases unmatched: 7. In DNA form, the CDR3 reads TGCGCCAGCAGCTTGGTTAGCGGGGGCGTTTCCTCCTACAATGAGCAGTTCTTC. Translating it yields CASSLVSGGVSSYNEQFF.

The genes are TRBV11-3 and TRBJ2-1, with D maybe TRBD2 (6 bases). CDR1 and CDR2 (germline): SGHNT, YENEEA. V dropped 3 bases and J dropped 0 bases, with 21 bases sitting between them. The CDR3 consists of 19 residues. The CDR3 protein is CASSFQFTGTLSSYNEQFF. As DNA, the CDR3 is TGTGCCAGCAGCTTTCAGTTCACCGGGACTTTAAGCTCCTACAATGAGCAGTTCTTC.

This chain connects TRBV6-6 to TRBJ2-7, with 7 bases aligning to TRBD1. V shed 5 bases, J shed 5 bases, and the junction held 9 bases outside the gene matches. The CDR3 sequence is 14 residues long. Looked up from germline, CDR1 is MNHNY and CDR2 is SVGAGI (reference sequence). This CDR3 reads CASSRPGTDDEQYV. The CDR3 DNA is TGTGCCAGCAGTCGGCCCGGGACAGATGACGAGCAGTACGTC.

The V call is TRBV19, the J call TRBJ2-3; D not certain. Germline CDR1 is LNHDA and CDR2 is SQIVND (reference sequence). This CDR3 has 14 amino acids. Trimming took 5 bases from V and 2 from J, leaving 11 bases between them. CDR3 sequence: CASSSTSPTDTQYF. CDR3 bases: TGTGCCAGTAGTTCGACAAGCCCCACAGATACGCAGTATTTT.

The chain joins TRBV7-9 to TRBJ2-3; D is unclear. Germline CDR1 is SEHNR and CDR2 is FQNEAQ (reference sequence). This CDR3 region has 16 residues. The V end lost 7 bases, the J end lost 2 bases, and 19 bases lay between the germline ends. CDR3 amino acids: CASTLESGYITDTQYF. The CDR3 DNA sequence: TGTGCCAGCACCTTGGAGTCGGGCTACATCACAGATACGCAGTATTTT.

This clone has just a few counts. The rearrangement links TRBV27 to TRBJ1-5; 9 positions agree with TRBD1. This CDR3 contains 15 residues. Trimming removed 8 bases from V and 1 base from J; junction bases left unmatched: 6. The germline V gene encodes CDR1 MNHEY and CDR2 SMNVEV (reference sequence). CDR3 nucleotides: TGTGCCAGCGGGTGGGGGACAGGGAGCAATCAGCCCCAGCATTTT. This gives the protein CASGWGTGSNQPQHF.

V is TRBV6-5 and J is TRBJ2-1; 12 bases align to TRBD2. Germline CDR1 and CDR2: MNHEY and SVGAGI. V shed 4 bases, J shed 3 bases, and the junction held 1 base outside the gene matches. CDR3 length: 15 amino acids. CDR3 loop: CASSSTSGSYNEQFF. The CDR3 bases are TGTGCCAGCAGTTCGACTAGCGGGAGCTACAATGAGCAGTTCTTC.